A single sample gave rise to the 6 T cell receptor beta chains below, sequenced in a study of identical twins. TCRdb re-derived calls from the 5' RACE reads in MiXCR, one entry per CDR3 protein. The sample yields about 570,000 distinct CDR3 sequences, around a tenth seen once. These sequences were also reported in another study, on yellow fever vaccine responses in identical twins.

Sequencing was performed on PBMCs. Receptor source: a woman aged 18 to 35 in good health.

The sample holds many counts of this clonotype. V gene TRBV15 combines with J gene TRBJ2-1; D is undetermined. V was clipped by 0 bases and J by 12 bases, with 18 bases between them. CDR1 is LNHNV, CDR2 YYDKDF, per germline (reference sequence). This CDR3 contains 15 residues. This CDR3 is CATSRENPAAEAQFF. Written as DNA, the CDR3 is TGTGCCACCAGCAGAGAGAATCCTGCTGCAGAGGCGCAGTTCTTC.

The table lists this clonotype with a few counts. This sequence joins TRBV3-1 and TRBJ2-7; TRBD2 might be the D (6 bases). This CDR3 comprises 16 residues. Germline V gives CDR1 LGHDT, CDR2 YNNKEL (reference sequence). Trimming removed 0 bases at V and 4 bases at J, with 16 bases between. The CDR3 DNA reads TGTGCCAGCAGCCAAGAGCCCGGGAGCTATACGTACGAGCAGTACTTC. Its translation is CASSQEPGSYTYEQYF.

This clonotype was recorded many times. This chain joins TRBV10-3 and TRBJ2-7; TRBD1 matches 10 bases. Germline V lookup: CDR1 ENHRY, CDR2 SYGVKD. The CDR3 consists of 14 residues. V shed 1 base, J shed 3 bases, and the junction held 0 bases outside the gene matches. CDR3 in DNA: TGTGCCATCAGTGAGTGGACAGGGGGCTACGAGCAGTACTTC. This codes for CAISEWTGGYEQYF.

This clonotype was found a few times. The chain carries TRBV5-1 and TRBJ2-7; maybe TRBD1 (6 bases). CDR3 size: 16 residues. Germline loops: CDR1 SGHRS, CDR2 YFSETQ. The V end lost 4 bases, the J end lost 3 bases, and 20 bases lay between the germline ends. CDR3 protein: CASSTSPRDTVYEQYF. The CDR3 DNA sequence: TGCGCCAGCAGCACGTCCCCCCGGGACACTGTCTACGAGCAGTACTTC.

The table lists this clonotype with many counts. V is TRBV29-1 and J is TRBJ2-4; D is unclear. V lost 4 bases and J 0 bases, leaving 4 bases between the germline ends. Germline CDR1 is SQVTM and CDR2 is ANQGSEA. This CDR3 is 12 amino acids long. The chain's CDR3 is CSVAAAKNIQYF. DNA for the CDR3: TGCAGCGTTGCGGCAGCCAAAAACATTCAGTACTTC.

The rearrangement uses TRBV5-1 and TRBJ2-3; 8 nucleotides line up with TRBD2. The CDR3 extends over 17 amino acids. J lost 4 bases, V lost 4 bases, and 14 bases had no gene match. Germline CDR1 reads SGHRS; CDR2 reads YFSETQ. As DNA, the CDR3 is TGCGCCAGCAGCCCGGCCCCCACTAGCGGAGCTGCAGATACGCAGTATTTT. Translating it yields CASSPAPTSGAADTQYF. The full variable domain, in which reference TRBV5-1 and TRBJ2-3 provide the parts outside the CDR3, is KAGVTQTPRYLIKTRGQQVTLSCSPISGHRSVSWYQQTPGQGLQFLFEYFSETQRNKGNFPGRFSGRQFSNSRSEMNVSTLELGDSALYLCASSPAPTSGAADTQYFGPGTRLTVL.